The 30 T cell receptor beta chains given below trace back to one sample, sequenced in a study of blood T cell repertoires in COVID-19 (dated by TCRdb to 2018 to 2021). The library was made by the immunoSEQ multiplex PCR assay. TCRdb re-hosts the immuneACCESS table, in-frame sequences only. Its copies lack some clones; in the studies checked, an unresolved V gene accounts for under half of them, and the cause for the rest is not known. For this sample there are 400,000 or so clones; about 90% appear just once. 0.6% of the sample comes from the top ten. Sequencing used PBMCs or T cells enriched from blood (not recorded which). The receptors were gathered from a young man who had recovered from COVID-19.

The chain links TRBV6-5 to TRBJ1-2, with 9 nucleotides matching TRBD1. This CDR3 contains 14 residues. Germline CDR1 and CDR2: MNHEY and SVGAGI. Trimming at V came to 7 bases and at J to 6 bases, leaving 9 bases not matched to a gene. CDR3 DNA sequence: TGTGCCAGCACCCCCTTACAGGGGGCGGATGGCTACACCTTC. Residues: CASTPLQGADGYTF.

This rearrangement joins TRBV6-5 to TRBJ1-2; 9 positions match TRBD1. The ends lost 5 bases at V and 8 bases at J; junction bases unmatched: 6. The CDR3 length is 13 residues. Germline V lookup: CDR1 MNHEY, CDR2 SVGAGI. The DNA for the CDR3 is TGTGCCAGCAGTAACAGGGGGCGCGACGGCTACACCTTC. This translates into CASSNRGRDGYTF.

The rearrangement uses TRBV5-6 and TRBJ1-2; D is possibly TRBD1 (5 bases). The ends were cut back, 4 bases at V and 8 bases at J, with 15 bases in the middle. Germline V CDR1 and CDR2: SGHDT, YYEEEE. CDR3 length: 13 amino acids. CDR3 DNA sequence: TGTGCCAGCAGCCGTTGGCGGGGCGTCGGCTACACCTTC. Translation gives CASSRWRGVGYTF.

This sequence joins TRBV2 and TRBJ1-5; the D gene is possibly TRBD1 (6 bases). The CDR3 sequence is 16 residues long. From germline, CDR1 is SNHLY and CDR2 FYNNEI. The V gene lost 4 bases and the J gene lost 1 base, with 14 bases spanning the gap. The CDR3 is CASSGVGGLSNQPQHF. CDR3 nucleotide sequence: TGTGCCAGCAGTGGTGTGGGGGGGCTAAGCAATCAGCCCCAGCATTTT.

The J gene is TRBJ1-5, the V gene TRBV27, with 8 bases lining up with TRBD1. Germline loops: CDR1 MNHEY, CDR2 SMNVEV (reference sequence). The ends lost 4 bases at V and 6 bases at J; junction bases unmatched: 5. The CDR3 covers 14 residues. CDR3 coding DNA: TGTGCCAGCAGTTCTCGGACAGGGACTCAGCCCCAGCATTTT. Translated, it gives CASSSRTGTQPQHF.

This clone occurred a few times. Additional DNA sequences in this sample encode the identical CDR3. The chain uses TRBV4-1 and TRBJ2-3; the D is unclear. V lost 4 bases and J 3 bases, leaving 5 bases between the germline ends. Germline V CDR1 and CDR2: MGHRA, YSYEKL. The CDR3 loop spans 12 amino acids. The CDR3 loop reads CASSPTTDTQYF. The DNA of the CDR3 is TGCGCCAGCAGCCCCACAACAGATACGCAGTATTTT.

The rearrangement links TRBV6-2 or TRBV6-3 to TRBJ1-5, with D tentatively TRBD1 (6 bases). CDR3 length: 14 residues. V shed 5 bases and J shed 2 bases, with 10 bases lying between them. CDR1 and CDR2 (germline): MNHEY, SVGEGT. In DNA form, the CDR3 reads TGTGCCAGCAGTCCGGGGGGCGGCAATCAGCCCCAGCATTTT. It codes for CASSPGGGNQPQHF.

Only one count was recorded for this clone. The rearrangement joins TRBV6-5 to TRBJ1-1; D is ambiguous. Germline loops: CDR1 MNHEY, CDR2 SVGAGI. V lost 9 bases and J 0 bases, leaving 11 bases between the germline ends. This CDR3 is 13 amino acids long. CDR3 region: CASKELMNTEAFF. DNA of the CDR3: TGTGCCAGTAAGGAGCTGATGAACACTGAAGCTTTCTTT.

The J gene is TRBJ1-5, the V gene TRBV28; no clear D. V was shortened by 3 bases and J by 4 bases, with 10 bases between the two germline ends. The CDR3 runs 14 residues. Germline assignment: CDR1 MDHEN and CDR2 SYDVKM. CDR3 region: CASSFKTPNQPQHF. The CDR3 DNA reads as TGTGCCAGCAGTTTCAAAACTCCGAATCAGCCCCAGCATTTT.

V gene TRBV9 combines with J gene TRBJ2-7; 10 bases agree with TRBD1. The CDR3 runs 15 residues. The J segment lost 0 bases and the V segment lost 2 bases, leaving 2 bases of the junction unmatched. CDR1 is SGDLS, CDR2 YYNGEE, per germline. CDR3: CASSVRDRGSYEQYF. CDR3 nucleotides: TGTGCCAGCAGCGTCCGGGACAGGGGCTCCTACGAGCAGTACTTC.

A few counts support this clone. CDR3 nucleotides: TGTGCCAGCAGTTTGCGGGGGGCAAAGGGCTACACCTTC. Its protein is CASSLRGAKGYTF. The rearrangement uses TRBV12-3 or TRBV12-4 and TRBJ1-2, with a possible D match to TRBD1 (6 bases). CDR3 size: 13 residues. Trimming removed 3 bases at V and 8 bases at J, with 13 bases between.

This sequence joins TRBV7-9 and TRBJ1-2, with D unresolved. Trimming cost V 2 bases and J 8 bases, with 9 bases left between them. Germline CDR1 and CDR2: SEHNR and FQNEAQ (reference sequence). The CDR3 is 12 residues long. CDR3 amino acids: CASSLYKPGYTF. The CDR3 coding sequence is TGTGCCAGCAGCTTATATAAGCCGGGCTACACCTTC.

The chain couples TRBV24-1 to TRBJ1-5; TRBD1 is a possible D gene (5 bases). The germline CDR1 and CDR2 sequences are KGHDR and SFDVKD. With 4 bases removed from V and 2 bases from J, the gap between germline ends came to 20 bases. This CDR3 is built from 18 residues. Here the CDR3 reads CATSDSLGGEGGNQPQHF. As DNA, the CDR3 is TGTGCCACCAGTGACAGCCTAGGCGGGGAAGGGGGCAATCAGCCCCAGCATTTT.

This chain uses TRBV27 with TRBJ2-1, with 13 positions matching TRBD2. Germline values: CDR1 MNHEY, CDR2 SMNVEV (reference sequence). This CDR3 is built from 17 residues. V lost 5 bases, J lost 4 bases, and 8 bases stayed unmatched. The CDR3 region is CASSRGPLAGGYNEQFF. As DNA, the CDR3 is TGTGCCAGCAGTCGCGGACCACTAGCGGGAGGGTACAATGAGCAGTTCTTC.

The count of this clone is one. V is TRBV21-1 and J is TRBJ2-7; the table names TRBD2, a call not compared with the DNA. TRBV21-1 is classified as a pseudogene. The CDR3 loop spans 11 amino acids. The CDR3 DNA reads as TGTGCCAGCAGCGAGTTCTACGAGCAGTACTTC. Its protein is CASSEFYEQYF.

V usage is TRBV18 and J usage is TRBJ1-5; D is perhaps TRBD1 (6 bases). Germline V gene lookup returns CDR1 KGHSH and CDR2 LQKENI. CDR3 length: 15 residues. V lost 3 bases and J 5 bases, leaving 14 bases between the germline ends. CDR3 DNA sequence: TGTGCCAGCTCACCCTTGGCAGGGGAGTATCAGCCCCAGCATTTT. This translates into CASSPLAGEYQPQHF.

The V and J genes are TRBV29-1 and TRBJ1-1, with D hard to call. From germline, CDR1 is SQVTM and CDR2 ANQGSEA. V gave up 7 bases and J gave up 1 base, with 16 bases separating them. This CDR3 has 14 amino acids. CDR3 region: CSGSRKLGNTEAFF. The DNA of the CDR3 is TGCAGCGGATCCAGGAAACTCGGGAACACTGAAGCTTTCTTT.

The chain carries TRBV18 and TRBJ2-3; D call uncertain. V was pared by 2 bases and J by 6 bases, with 18 bases between. Germline V gene sequence: CDR1 KGHSH, CDR2 LQKENI. The CDR3 extends over 16 amino acids. This chain's CDR3 is CASSPSPPDTGDTQYF. CDR3 bases: TGTGCCAGCTCACCATCACCGCCAGACACTGGCGATACGCAGTATTTT.

This chain links TRBV11-1 with TRBJ1-6; D not certain. Germline-derived CDR1 and CDR2 are SGHAT and FQDESV (reference sequence). CDR3 size: 14 residues. Between the trimmed V and J ends, which lost 3 bases and 3 bases, there was a span of 6 bases. CDR3 sequence: CASSFYLYNSPLHF. The CDR3 nucleotides read TGTGCCAGCAGCTTCTACCTCTATAATTCACCCCTCCACTTT.

This chain joins TRBV4-1 and TRBJ2-3; a possible D gene is TRBD2 (7 bases). CDR1 and CDR2 (germline): MGHRA, YSYEKL. The CDR3 is 15 amino acids. Deletions cut 4 bases from V and 4 bases from J, with 15 bases between. In nucleotides, the CDR3 is TGCGCCAGCAGCCTGGAAAGCGGGACATCAGATACGCAGTATTTT. It yields the protein CASSLESGTSDTQYF.

With regard to this clone: Additional DNA sequences in this sample encode the identical CDR3. This sequence joins TRBV28 and TRBJ1-5; TRBD1 matches 7 bases. V lost 6 bases to trimming and J lost 6 bases; unmatched junction nucleotides: 2. Germline assignment: CDR1 MDHEN and CDR2 SYDVKM. This CDR3 is 12 amino acids long. CDR3 sequence (DNA): TGTGCCAGCAGGCAGGGGGGTCAGCCCCAGCATTTT. Amino acid sequence: CASRQGGQPQHF.

The J gene is TRBJ1-4, the V gene TRBV19; tentatively, D is TRBD1 (5 bases). This CDR3 is built from 14 residues. CDR1 is LNHDA and CDR2 is SQIVND in the germline V gene (reference sequence). V lost 4 bases and J 5 bases, leaving 11 bases between the germline ends. The CDR3 bases are TGTGCCAGTAGTAACCATCGACAGAATGAAAAACTGTTTTTT. This codes for CASSNHRQNEKLFF. Full variable domain (remainder filled in from reference TRBV19 and TRBJ1-4): DGGITQSPKYLFRKEGQNVTLSCEQNLNHDAMYWYRQDPGQGLRLIYYSQIVNDFQKGDIAEGYSVSREKKESFPLTVTSAQKNPTAFYLCASSNHRQNEKLFFGSGTQLSVL.

V usage is TRBV5-1 and J usage is TRBJ1-1; D is perhaps TRBD1 (6 bases). Germline V gives CDR1 SGHRS, CDR2 YFSETQ. V dropped 0 bases and J dropped 4 bases, with 16 bases sitting between them. The CDR3 totals 16 residues. Here the CDR3 reads CASSLDKVRGATEAFF. The CDR3 nucleotides are TGCGCCAGCAGCTTGGATAAGGTCAGGGGAGCCACTGAAGCTTTCTTT.

The chain links TRBV3-1 (or the pseudogene TRBV3-2) to TRBJ1-5; D uncertain. With 4 bases removed from V and 1 base from J, the gap between germline ends came to 14 bases. The CDR3 is made up of 16 amino acids. Germline assignment: CDR1 LGHDT and CDR2 YNNKEL (reference sequence). CDR3 region: CASSRGIGGSNQPQHF. The CDR3 nucleotides read TGTGCCAGCAGCCGTGGGATCGGCGGGAGCAATCAGCCCCAGCATTTT.

The chain carries TRBV2 and TRBJ2-7; 11 bases fit TRBD1. The CDR3 totals 15 residues. The germline V gene has CDR1 SNHLY and CDR2 FYNNEI. V gave up 4 bases and J gave up 2 bases; unmatched junction bases: 4. For the CDR3, the DNA is TGTGCCAGCAGTGTCCGGACAGGGGGCACCTACGAGCAGTACTTC. This translates into CASSVRTGGTYEQYF.

The CDR3 nucleotides are TGTGCCAGCAGCCTGGGACAGCTTAACTATGGCTACACCTTC. It encodes CASSLGQLNYGYTF. The J gene is TRBJ1-2, the V gene TRBV6-5; 7 bases are a match to TRBD1. Trimming at V came to 6 bases and at J to 1 base, leaving 5 bases not matched to a gene. The CDR3 totals 14 residues. Germline loops: CDR1 MNHEY, CDR2 SVGAGI.

The chain has TRBV30 and TRBJ1-1; the D is unclear. This CDR3 region has 14 residues. Trimming took off 1 base at V and 0 bases at J, with 9 bases between the two ends. The germline CDR1 and CDR2 sequences are GTSNPN and SVGIG (reference sequence). This chain's CDR3 is CAWSGLLMNTEAFF. The CDR3 coding sequence is TGTGCCTGGAGTGGACTCCTCATGAACACTGAAGCTTTCTTT.

The V and J genes are TRBV19 and TRBJ2-5; D ambiguous. The CDR3 has 14 residues. The V end lost 11 bases, the J end lost 2 bases, and 18 bases lay between the germline ends. The germline CDR1 and CDR2 sequences are LNHDA and SQIVND (reference sequence). CDR3: CAPFNLDGQETQYF. The CDR3 bases are TGTGCCCCCTTCAACCTTGACGGGCAAGAGACCCAGTACTTC.

To note about this clone: A much larger clonotype is one base distant, so this may be a read error. Other nucleotide sequences in the sample specify the same CDR3. The genes are TRBV6-1 and TRBJ2-5; 12 nucleotides agree with TRBD2. V lost 2 bases, J lost 4 bases, and 2 bases stayed unmatched. Germline V gene sequence: CDR1 MNHNS, CDR2 SASEGT. The length of the CDR3 is 15 residues. CDR3 residues: CASSELAGGPETQYF. Written as DNA, the CDR3 is TGTGCCAGCAGTGAACTAGCGGGGGGGCCAGAGACCCAGTACTTC.

This clone was counted between two and nine times. The chain combines TRBV19 with TRBJ1-6, with 9 positions matching TRBD1. Unmatched junction bases numbered 7, after V lost 6 bases and J lost 10 bases. There are 14 residues in the CDR3. CDR1 LNHDA and CDR2 SQIVND come from the germline V gene (reference sequence). The CDR3 nucleotides are TGTGCCAGTAGCACCGGGACAGGGAACTCACCCCTCCACTTT. Translating it yields CASSTGTGNSPLHF.